This T cell receptor beta chain comes out of a study of cytomegalovirus exposure and HLA in healthy donors. Overall study results and limits: In vitro assays verified that a few CMV-associated chains recognized CMV antigens specifically. Previous analysis showed most TCR beta V segments were productive about 87% or about 30% of the time.

CDR1 and CDR2 from the germline V gene are SEHNR and FQNEAQ (reference sequence). This CDR3 has 11 amino acids. J gave up 8 bases and V 11 bases, and 6 bases lay outside the gene matches. The PCR ran on 60 Vbeta and 13 Jbeta primers. Using immunoSEQ multiplex PCR, the repertoire was profiled, and TCRdb retains in-frame clones only, with some absent. This sample yields over 120,000 clones, of which about 80% are seen a single time; roughly 10% belongs to the top ten. About this clone itself: Antigen unknown.

The TCR originated in a woman aged 60-70 years in good health and CMV-seropositive. Sequencing input: PBMCs. The J gene is TRBJ2-3, the V gene TRBV7-9; 8 bases align to TRBD2. CDR3 residues: CASGGGSTQYF. DNA of the CDR3: TGTGCCTCCGGGGGGGGGAGTACGCAGTATTTT.